The 2 T cell receptor beta chains below were found in one sample sequenced in a study of vaccination effects on CD4 cells after COVID-19. Clones were read by immunoSEQ multiplex PCR, and TCRdb kept only the in-frame ones, dropping some. Among approximately 61,000 clones listed, around three quarters were seen once. Their antigen targets remain unknown. Antigen-specific CD4+ T cells were expanded with viral peptide pools in the ViraFEST assay before sequencing. The culture ran for nine to eleven days, and then CD4+ T cells were isolated. The cohort was immunized with two doses of either the BNT162b2 or mRNA-1273 vaccine. The starting material was CD4+ T cells from PBMCs cultured with HCoV-229E spike peptides, obtained after COVID-19 vaccination. The origin of the receptors is a human donor who received a COVID-19 vaccine.

The V and J genes are TRBV13 and TRBJ2-2, with no clear D. CDR3 length: 15 residues. Trimming removed 4 bases from V and 1 base from J, with 10 bases in between. CDR1 and CDR2 from the germline V gene are PRHDT and FYEKMQ (reference sequence). Here the CDR3 reads CASSSRPGNTGELFF. CDR3 bases: TGTGCCAGCAGCTCCCGACCCGGGAACACCGGGGAGCTGTTTTTT.

This clone appeared a single time. The J gene is TRBJ1-2, the V gene TRBV7-3; a weak D match, TRBD1 (5 bases). The CDR3 spans 13 residues. Trimming removed 5 bases at V and 8 bases at J, with 15 bases between. Germline CDR1 and CDR2: SGHTA and FQGTGA. CDR3 DNA sequence: TGTGCCAGCAGCCGAACAGGCCCCGTGGGCTACACCTTC. Translated: CASSRTGPVGYTF.